This is a list of T cell receptor beta chains from one sample in a study of control samples from healthy donors and cancer patients. Here immunoSEQ multiplex PCR was the method, and the copy in TCRdb shows in-frame clones only, minus some. The table has 350,000 to 450,000 clones, 90% seen once. Sequencing was performed on PBMCs. These receptors all stem from a man aged 40-49 years with head and neck cancer. The CDR3 runs from the conserved cysteine through the conserved F or W. D genes are given only for firm matches. Clone size, where shown, is once, few, many, or a class for clones that have expanded.

TRBD1,.,TRBJ1-5,TRBV28,TGTGCCAGCAGTTTATCGGACAGGGGGCTGCAGCCCCAGCATTTT,CASSLSDRGLQPQHF
TRBD2,.,TRBJ2-1,TRBV28,TGTGCCAGCAGTTTACTGGCGCGGGGGGGCCGTACTTCCAATGAGCAGTTCTTC,CASSLLARGGRTSNEQFF
.,.,TRBJ2-7,TRBV30,TGTGCCTGGAGTGTACAAGGTAACGAGCAGTACTTC,CAWSVQGNEQYF
.,.,TRBJ1-3,TRBV30,TGTGCCTGGGACCCCGGGACACAGGGAAAGGACGTAAATTTT,CAWDPGTQGKDVNF
.,once,TRBJ1-1,TRBV11-1,TGTGCCAGCAGCCTGGCGGACGGTAACACTGAAGCTTTCTTT,CASSLADGNTEAFF
.,.,TRBJ2-1,TRBV10-2,TGCGCCAGCAGGGTTGAGCGATTGAACAATGAGCAGTTCTTC,CASRVERLNNEQFF
TRBD2,.,TRBJ2-3,TRBV4-2,TGTGCCAGCAGCCAACCCCCCGGGACTAGCGGGGGGGCAGGTGATACGCAGTATTTT,CASSQPPGTSGGAGDTQYF
.,.,TRBJ2-2,TRBV12-3/TRBV12-4,TGTGCCAGCAGTCAACAGGGCCCCGGGGAGCTGTTTTTT,CASSQQGPGELFF
TRBD2,.,TRBJ2-7,TRBV28,TGTGCCAGCAGGGAAGCTAGCGGGCTCTACGAGCAGTACTTC,CASREASGLYEQYF
TRBD2,.,TRBJ2-3,TRBV28,TGTGCCAGCAGTTTCCTAGCCGGGACTAGCCGAGAGGGAGATACGCAGTATTTT,CASSFLAGTSREGDTQYF
TRBD2,.,TRBJ2-2,TRBV19,TGTGCCAGTAGCCATAGCGGGGGGGCAGGTGGGGAGCTGTTTTTT,CASSHSGGAGGELFF
.,.,TRBJ1-2,TRBV3-1/TRBV3-2,TGTGCCAGCAGCCAACTGCCAGGGGACGACTATGGCTACACCTTC,CASSQLPGDDYGYTF
.,.,TRBJ1-5,TRBV6-5,TGTGCCAGCAGTTACTCGCCTAGCAATCAGCCCCAGCATTTT,CASSYSPSNQPQHF
.,.,TRBJ1-4,TRBV4-2,TGTGCCAGCAGCCAAGACAGGGGTAATGAAAAACTGTTTTTT,CASSQDRGNEKLFF
.,few,TRBJ1-2,TRBV19,TGTGCCAGTAGGTATCGGGATGGCTACACCTTC,CASRYRDGYTF
.,few,TRBJ2-7,TRBV6-2/TRBV6-3,TGTGCCAGCAGCCAAACGACAGTTATCTTGTCCTACGAGCAGTACTTC,CASSQTTVILSYEQYF
.,few,TRBJ2-1,TRBV19,TGTGCCAGTAGTTCCCATAGCGGCTCCTACAATGAGCAGTTCTTC,CASSSHSGSYNEQFF
TRBD2,.,TRBJ2-3,TRBV29-1,TGCAGCGTTGAAGCTAGCGGGGGGGCCCCAGATACGCAGTATTTT,CSVEASGGAPDTQYF
TRBD1,.,TRBJ2-7,TRBV11-2,TGTGCCAGCAGCTTATTTCACGGGACAGGGGCGTACGAGCAGTACTTC,CASSLFHGTGAYEQYF
.,.,TRBJ1-6,TRBV7-9,TGTGCCAGCAGCTTAAGTAAGAGCTCCTATAATTCACCCCTCCACTTT,CASSLSKSSYNSPLHF
.,.,TRBJ1-1,TRBV12-3/TRBV12-4,TGTGCCAGCAGTTATGGGACTGAAGCTTTCTTT,CASSYGTEAFF
TRBD1,.,TRBJ1-1,TRBV7-2,TGTGCCAGCAGCTTACAGGGGGCTATCACTGAAGCTTTCTTT,CASSLQGAITEAFF